These T cell receptor beta chains were read from a single sample in a study of T cell responses to AZD1222 COVID-19 vaccine. Sequencing was performed with immunoSEQ multiplex PCR; in TCRdb, only in-frame clones are kept and a portion is missing. The data contain about 150,000 clones, about 87% of them singletons. This sample comprised peripheral blood, obtained on day 0 of AZD1222 vaccination. Receptor source: an adult in good health. CDR3s include the opening cysteine and the closing phenylalanine or tryptophan. A D gene is named only where the DNA matches it firmly. Size is stated for part of the rows, as once, few or many counts, or as a class when the clone is expanded.

clone size	J gene	V gene	D gene	CDR3 length	CDR3 protein	CDR3 DNA
.	TRBJ2-3	TRBV2	TRBD1	15	CASIGQGAGTDTQYF	TGTGCCAGCATTGGGCAGGGGGCCGGCACAGATACGCAGTATTTT
.	TRBJ1-1	TRBV28	.	13	CASSPVINTEAFF	TGTGCCAGCAGTCCCGTTATTAACACTGAAGCTTTCTTT
.	TRBJ2-7	TRBV29-1	TRBD2	14	CSVASSGGMYEQYF	TGCAGCGTGGCGTCGAGCGGGGGTATGTACGAGCAGTACTTC
.	TRBJ2-2	TRBV3-1/TRBV3-2	.	13	CASSQPPTRELFF	TGTGCCAGCAGCCAGCCCCCTACGCGGGAGCTGTTTTTT
.	TRBJ1-6	TRBV4-3	.	17	CASSQDLQSSYNSPLHF	TGCGCCAGCAGCCAAGACTTGCAGAGCTCCTATAATTCACCCCTCCACTTT
.	TRBJ2-7	TRBV6-5	.	12	CASSSGSYEQYF	TGTGCCAGCAGTAGCGGGTCCTACGAGCAGTACTTC
few	TRBJ1-6	TRBV14	TRBD1	13	CASSKDRASPLHF	TGTGCCAGCAGTAAAGACAGGGCCTCACCCCTCCACTTT
.	TRBJ2-7	TRBV7-9	.	11	CAGETDYEQYF	TGTGCCGGGGAGACAGACTACGAGCAGTACTTC
.	TRBJ2-7	TRBV2	.	14	CASSNRGFTYEQYF	TGTGCCAGCAGTAACCGAGGCTTTACCTACGAGCAGTACTTC
.	TRBJ1-5	TRBV4-1	.	15	CASSQGTAFNQPQHF	TGCGCCAGCAGCCAAGGAACAGCTTTCAATCAGCCCCAGCATTTT
once	TRBJ1-5	TRBV19	TRBD1	13	CASSDRANQPQHF	TGTGCCAGTAGCGACAGGGCAAATCAGCCCCAGCATTTT
.	TRBJ2-4	TRBV20-1	.	11	CSARDGNIQYF	TGCAGTGCTAGAGATGGAAACATTCAGTACTTC
.	TRBJ1-4	TRBV7-6	.	16	CASRPPGLYTNEKLFF	TGTGCCAGCAGACCGCCGGGACTCTACACTAATGAAAAACTGTTTTTT
.	TRBJ1-2	TRBV2	.	13	CASSEAPSYGYTF	TGTGCCAGCAGTGAAGCCCCAAGCTATGGCTACACCTTC
.	TRBJ2-3	TRBV4-1	TRBD1	15	CASSQEGGLPDTQYF	TGCGCCAGCAGCCAAGAAGGGGGCTTACCAGATACGCAGTATTTT
.	TRBJ2-5	TRBV19	TRBD1	15	CASSIGRTGGETQYF	TGTGCCAGTAGTATAGGAAGGACAGGGGGCGAGACCCAGTACTTC
.	TRBJ2-7	TRBV6-5	.	11	CASSYLGMQYF	TGTGCCAGCAGTTATTTGGGAATGCAGTACTTC
.	TRBJ2-3	TRBV2	.	14	CASSVSPSTDTQYF	TGTGCCAGCAGTGTTAGTCCTAGCACAGATACGCAGTATTTT
.	TRBJ1-1	TRBV28	.	16	CASIISAGAGDTEAFF	TGTGCCAGCATTATCTCGGCGGGAGCGGGCGACACTGAAGCTTTCTTT
few	TRBJ1-2	TRBV5-1	.	14	CASSLAPGPNGYTF	TGCGCCAGCAGCTTGGCCCCAGGGCCGAACGGCTACACCTTC
.	TRBJ1-5	TRBV3-1/TRBV3-2	.	11	CASSQDGPQHF	TGTGCCAGCAGCCAAGATGGGCCCCAGCATTTT
.	TRBJ1-1	TRBV25-1	.	13	CASTQRGNTEAFF	TGTGCCAGCACCCAAAGGGGGAACACTGAAGCTTTCTTT
.	TRBJ2-5	TRBV6-2/TRBV6-3	TRBD2	16	CASSYPALAGGETQYF	TGTGCCAGCAGTTACCCCGCCCTAGCGGGGGGCGAGACCCAGTACTTC
.	TRBJ1-3	TRBV3-1/TRBV3-2	.	14	CASSPTDRRNTIYF	TGTGCCAGCAGCCCAACAGACAGGCGAAACACCATATATTTT
.	TRBJ1-6	TRBV12-3/TRBV12-4	.	12	CASSFFPAPLHF	TGTGCCAGCAGTTTCTTCCCAGCCCCCCTCCACTTT
.	TRBJ2-5	TRBV7-2	TRBD2	16	CASSLTIAGAQETQYF	TGTGCCAGCAGCTTAACGATAGCGGGGGCCCAAGAGACCCAGTACTTC
once	TRBJ1-2	TRBV3-1/TRBV3-2	TRBD1	14	CASSQDLTGGGYTF	TGTGCCAGCAGCCAAGATCTTACAGGGGGCGGCTACACCTTC
.	TRBJ1-1	TRBV18	.	13	CASSPPGPGEAFF	TGTGCCAGCTCACCACCGGGGCCAGGGGAAGCTTTCTTT
.	TRBJ2-1	TRBV7-2	TRBD1	15	CASSASRTGENEQFF	TGTGCCAGCAGCGCATCCCGGACAGGGGAGAATGAGCAGTTCTTC
once	TRBJ2-5	TRBV6-5	.	13	CASSYSLRETQYF	TGTGCCAGCAGTTACTCGCTCAGGGAGACCCAGTACTTC
.	TRBJ1-1	TRBV27	.	14	CASSSYLADTEAFF	TGTGCCAGCAGTTCCTATCTGGCCGACACTGAAGCTTTCTTT
once	TRBJ2-3	TRBV9	TRBD2	15	CASGETSWGTDTQYF	TGTGCCAGCGGGGAGACTAGCTGGGGCACAGATACGCAGTATTTT
.	TRBJ2-1	TRBV18	TRBD2	18	CASSPPYYGGLSYNEQFF	TGTGCCAGCTCACCTCCTTATTACGGGGGGTTGTCCTACAATGAGCAGTTCTTC
.	TRBJ1-6	TRBV3-1/TRBV3-2	.	17	CASSPIQFSSYNSPLHF	TGTGCCAGCAGCCCGATCCAATTTAGCTCCTATAATTCACCCCTCCACTTT
few	TRBJ1-4	TRBV27	.	13	CASSWGANEKLFF	TGTGCCAGCAGTTGGGGGGCAAATGAAAAACTGTTTTTT
.	TRBJ2-5	TRBV6-5	.	11	CASRVQETQYF	TGTGCCAGCAGAGTACAAGAGACCCAGTACTTC
.	TRBJ1-4	TRBV7-9	TRBD1	14	CASSLKGAGEKLFF	TGTGCCAGCAGCTTAAAGGGGGCCGGGGAAAAACTGTTTTTT
.	TRBJ1-1	TRBV3-1/TRBV3-2	.	14	CASSQGGRATEAFF	TGTGCCAGCAGCCAAGGGGGGAGGGCCACTGAAGCTTTCTTT
few	TRBJ1-2	TRBV20-1	TRBD1	11	CSATGTGSNTF	TGCAGTGCTACGGGGACAGGGTCGAACACCTTC
.	TRBJ1-2	TRBV4-1	.	15	CASSQGDNNYDGYTF	TGCGCCAGCAGCCAAGGGGACAACAACTACGATGGCTACACCTTC
.	TRBJ1-6	TRBV4-3	.	17	CASSQDRQGGYNSPLHF	TGCGCCAGCAGCCAAGACCGGCAGGGTGGCTATAATTCACCCCTCCACTTT
once	TRBJ1-4	TRBV18	TRBD1	14	CASSWTGQDEKLFF	TGTGCCAGCTCATGGACAGGGCAGGATGAAAAACTGTTTTTT
.	TRBJ1-5	TRBV19	.	14	CASSPDRPNQPQHF	TGTGCCAGTAGCCCGGACCGTCCCAATCAGCCCCAGCATTTT
.	TRBJ1-2	TRBV6-6	TRBD1	15	CASSSPGQGDYGYTF	TGTGCCAGCAGTTCCCCGGGACAGGGAGACTATGGCTACACCTTC
.	TRBJ1-1	TRBV5-1	TRBD1	17	CASSTPDRGLGNTEAFF	TGCGCCAGCAGCACCCCCGACAGGGGGCTTGGGAACACTGAAGCTTTCTTT
.	TRBJ1-6	TRBV27	.	15	CASSLIGQSLSPLHF	TGTGCCAGCAGTTTAATAGGACAATCCCTTTCACCCCTCCACTTT
.	TRBJ1-5	TRBV10-2	TRBD1	15	CASADRGPINQPQHF	TGCGCCAGCGCGGACAGGGGGCCAATCAATCAGCCCCAGCATTTT
.	TRBJ2-1	TRBV11-3	TRBD1	21	CASSLEGPQFPRDRGPNEQFF	TGTGCCAGCAGCTTAGAGGGTCCCCAGTTTCCGCGGGACAGGGGGCCAAATGAGCAGTTCTTC
.	TRBJ1-4	TRBV29-1	TRBD1	14	CSVSTGTGNEKLFF	TGCAGCGTTTCTACAGGGACAGGAAATGAAAAACTGTTTTTT
.	TRBJ1-1	TRBV12-5	.	13	CASVLMDSSEAFF	TGTGCTAGTGTTCTAATGGACAGTAGTGAAGCTTTCTTT
.	TRBJ2-3	TRBV2	TRBD1	14	CASNGQGAGDTQYF	TGTGCCAGCAATGGACAGGGGGCAGGAGATACGCAGTATTTT
.	TRBJ1-5	TRBV19	.	14	CASNGLGRNQPQHF	TGTGCCAGTAATGGTTTGGGGCGCAATCAGCCCCAGCATTTT
.	TRBJ1-3	TRBV19	.	13	CASSILPGNTIYF	TGTGCCAGTAGTATACTGCCCGGAAACACCATATATTTT
.	TRBJ1-2	TRBV7-9	.	11	CASSSRDSVTF	TGTGCCAGCAGCTCCCGCGACTCCGTCACCTTC
.	TRBJ1-4	TRBV5-4	.	11	CASSLEGRLFF	TGTGCCAGCAGCTTGGAGGGAAGACTGTTTTTT
.	TRBJ1-5	TRBV12-3/TRBV12-4	.	13	CASSLGENQPQHF	TGTGCCAGCAGTTTAGGAGAGAATCAGCCCCAGCATTTT
.	TRBJ1-1	TRBV18	.	15	CASSPEGGTNTEAFF	TGTGCCAGCTCACCAGAGGGGGGGACGAACACTGAAGCTTTCTTT
.	TRBJ1-1	TRBV6-1	.	16	CASSERAGVGNTEAFF	TGTGCCAGCAGTGAAAGGGCAGGGGTAGGGAACACTGAAGCTTTCTTT
.	TRBJ2-6	TRBV3-1/TRBV3-2	TRBD1	16	CASSPRQGSGANVLTF	TGTGCCAGCAGCCCCCGACAGGGGTCAGGGGCCAACGTCCTGACTTTC